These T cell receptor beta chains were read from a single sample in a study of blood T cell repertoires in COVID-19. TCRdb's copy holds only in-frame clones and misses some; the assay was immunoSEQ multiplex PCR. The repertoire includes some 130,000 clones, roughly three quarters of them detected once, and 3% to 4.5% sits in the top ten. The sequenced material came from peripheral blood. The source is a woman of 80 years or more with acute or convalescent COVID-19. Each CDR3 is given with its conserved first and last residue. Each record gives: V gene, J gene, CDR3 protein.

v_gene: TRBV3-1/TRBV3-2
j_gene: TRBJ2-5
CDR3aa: CASSLGLAGAGETQYF

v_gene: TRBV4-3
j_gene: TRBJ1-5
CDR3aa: CASSQDSLGSQPQHF

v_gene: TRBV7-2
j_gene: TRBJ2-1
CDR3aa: CASSLGGGRVGVEQFF

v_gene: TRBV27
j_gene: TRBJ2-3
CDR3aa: CASSLLAAPGTDTQYF

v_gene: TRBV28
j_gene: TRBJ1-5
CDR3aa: CASSPYSGGKMSLHF

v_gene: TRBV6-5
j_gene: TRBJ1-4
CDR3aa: CASSWTGSSEKLFF

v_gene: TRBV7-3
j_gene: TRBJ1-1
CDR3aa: CASSSQGGDTEAFF

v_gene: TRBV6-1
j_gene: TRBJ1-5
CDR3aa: CASSVPQGSPSNQPQHF

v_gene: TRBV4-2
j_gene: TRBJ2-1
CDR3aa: CASSQDPAGSYNEQFF

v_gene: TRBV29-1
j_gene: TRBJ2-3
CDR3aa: CSVTQGTDTQYF

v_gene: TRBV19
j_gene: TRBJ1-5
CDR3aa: CASTTGTHPYQPQHF

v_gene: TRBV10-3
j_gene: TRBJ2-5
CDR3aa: CAISESGLETQYF

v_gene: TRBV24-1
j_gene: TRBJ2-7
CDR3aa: CATSDPYENEQYF

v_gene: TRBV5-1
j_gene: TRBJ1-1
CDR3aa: CASSIGQGFTEAFF

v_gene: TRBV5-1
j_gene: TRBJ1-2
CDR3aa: CATSSGGAGSGYTF